The 22 T cell receptor beta chains below come from one sample, sequenced in a study of T cell changes during pregnancy in multiple sclerosis (dated by TCRdb to 2018 to 2020). Libraries were made using the immunoSEQ multiplex PCR assay. What TCRdb holds here is the immuneACCESS table cut down to in-frame rearrangements. Part of the clones is not present; checked against another copy, under half of the missing clones reflect an unresolved V gene, and the others are unexplained. This sample is represented by 80,000 or so clones; about 94% of them were singletons. More than 0.75% of the sample comes from the top ten. The sequences come from peripheral blood, collected in the second trimester of pregnancy. The receptors were gathered from a female donor in good health, enrolled as a control in a pregnancy study.

The rearrangement uses TRBV7-9 and TRBJ2-1, with 7 bases lining up with TRBD2. The V gene's germline CDR1 is SEHNR and CDR2 FQNEAQ (reference sequence). The ends lost 6 bases at V and 3 bases at J; junction bases unmatched: 11. CDR3 length equals 16 residues. The CDR3 coding sequence is TGTGCCAGCAGAACAGCGGTTAGCGGGTACTACAATGAGCAGTTCTTC. Translating gives CASRTAVSGYYNEQFF.

This rearrangement joins TRBV5-1 to TRBJ2-2; 8 bases are a match to TRBD1. V shed 4 bases and J 4 bases; nucleotides not matched to a gene: 12. Looked up from germline, CDR1 is SGHRS and CDR2 is YFSETQ. The CDR3 spans 17 residues. The DNA of the CDR3 is TGCGCCAGCAGCCCGGAACCCGACAGGGGAGGCACCGGGGAGCTGTTTTTT. Translated, it gives CASSPEPDRGGTGELFF.

Only one count was recorded for this clone. J is TRBJ2-5 and V is TRBV25-1, with D possibly being TRBD2 (6 bases). V gave up 5 bases and J gave up 4 bases, with 14 bases separating them. The germline gives CDR1 MGHDK, CDR2 SYGVNS. This CDR3 has 14 amino acids. CDR3 nucleotide sequence: TGTGCCAGCAGTAGCGGTTCCGGGGGAGAGACCCAGTACTTC. Amino acids: CASSSGSGGETQYF.

The chain couples TRBV29-1 to TRBJ2-1; 10 positions agree with TRBD1. Germline trimming cut 7 bases from V and 5 bases from J; bases unmatched to any gene: 11. Germline V gene lookup returns CDR1 SQVTM and CDR2 ANQGSEA. The CDR3 loop spans 15 amino acids. This chain's CDR3 is CSAPSPGTGDNEQFF. The DNA of the CDR3 is TGCAGCGCCCCATCCCCCGGGACAGGGGACAATGAGCAGTTCTTC.

The chain has TRBV5-1 and TRBJ2-2, with 11 positions matching TRBD2. Trimming took 0 bases from V and 6 from J; bases not matched to a gene: 13. Germline CDR1 reads SGHRS; CDR2 reads YFSETQ. The CDR3 loop spans 19 amino acids. CDR3 sequence reads: CASSLAEVLAGVIAGELFF. CDR3 DNA: TGCGCCAGCAGCTTGGCCGAGGTACTAGCGGGAGTAATTGCCGGGGAGCTGTTTTTT.

The V gene is TRBV2, the J gene TRBJ2-1; D possibly corresponds to TRBD2 (6 bases). Deletions cut 2 bases from V and 6 bases from J, with 8 bases between. The CDR3 runs to 13 residues. Germline assignment: CDR1 SNHLY and CDR2 FYNNEI. Written as DNA, the CDR3 is TGTGCCAGCAGTGAATTGGGGGGCAATGAGCAGTTCTTC. Amino acids: CASSELGGNEQFF. The whole variable domain, filled in from reference TRBV2 and TRBJ2-1, reads EPEVTQTPSHQVTQMGQEVILRCVPISNHLYFYWYRQILGQKVEFLVSFYNNEISEKSEIFDDQFSVERPDGSNFTLKIRSTKLEDSAMYFCASSELGGNEQFFGPGTRLTVL.

The CDR3 region has the DNA TGTGCCAGCAGTTTAAGTTCAGGGATGAGCGGGGAGCTGTTTTTT. Residues: CASSLSSGMSGELFF. This rearrangement joins TRBV27 to TRBJ2-2; possibly TRBD1 for D (5 bases). Trimming took off 2 bases at V and 7 bases at J, with 14 bases between the two ends. The CDR3 has 15 residues. Germline CDR1 and CDR2: MNHEY and SMNVEV (reference sequence).

The rearrangement joins TRBV7-9 to TRBJ2-1; tentatively, D is TRBD1 (6 bases). Per the germline V gene, CDR1 is SEHNR and CDR2 is FQNEAQ (reference sequence). V was trimmed by 4 bases and J by 7 bases, leaving 17 bases between them. CDR3 length: 15 amino acids. The CDR3 nucleotides are TGTGCCAGCAGCTCCTGGTCTTCGCAGGGGAATGAGCAGTTCTTC. The encoded protein is CASSSWSSQGNEQFF.

The chain couples TRBV6-1 to TRBJ1-6, with D unresolved. V lost 3 bases and J 4 bases, leaving 4 bases between the germline ends. Germline V gives CDR1 MNHNS, CDR2 SASEGT. This CDR3 contains 13 residues. CDR3 nucleotides: TGTGCCAGCAGTGATGAGTATAATTCACCCCTCCACTTT. It translates to CASSDEYNSPLHF.

This clone has only one observation. The genes are TRBV27 and TRBJ2-2; the match to TRBD1 covers 7 bases. Germline-derived CDR1 and CDR2 are MNHEY and SMNVEV (reference sequence). V trimming: 5 bases; J trimming: 4 bases; junction bases outside the gene matches: 7. This CDR3 has 15 amino acids. The CDR3 sequence: CASSHRDRPTGELFF. CDR3 coding DNA: TGTGCCAGCAGTCACCGGGACAGACCCACCGGGGAGCTGTTTTTT.

The chain is built from TRBV28 and TRBJ1-1, with D maybe TRBD1 (6 bases). The CDR3 is made up of 17 amino acids. Germline V gene lookup returns CDR1 MDHEN and CDR2 SYDVKM. V lost 2 bases and J 5 bases, leaving 21 bases between the germline ends. The CDR3 DNA is TGTGCCAGCAGTTTACCGCCAGGGACAATTCGTAGGACTGAAGCTTTCTTT. Its protein is CASSLPPGTIRRTEAFF.

The chain carries TRBV4-2 and TRBJ2-1; 13 nucleotides match TRBD2. The V segment lost 2 bases and the J segment 10 bases; nucleotides outside the gene matches: 8. Germline values: CDR1 LGHNA, CDR2 YNFKEQ. The CDR3 is made up of 16 amino acids. In DNA form, the CDR3 reads TGTGCCAGCAGCCAACCCGGGACTAGCGGGACTCCCGAGCAGTTCTTC. Translation gives CASSQPGTSGTPEQFF.

The gene calls are TRBV5-1 and TRBJ2-3, with 8 positions matching TRBD1. CDR3 length: 13 residues. With 9 bases clipped from V and 5 bases from J, the junction kept 8 bases outside the gene matches. The germline V gene encodes CDR1 SGHRS and CDR2 YFSETQ. The CDR3 sequence: CATSTGVGDTQYF. Written as DNA, the CDR3 is TGCGCCACCTCGACAGGGGTTGGAGATACGCAGTATTTT.

V is TRBV7-9 and J is TRBJ2-3, with 7 positions matching TRBD1. This CDR3 spans 15 amino acids. Germline CDR1 SEHNR, CDR2 FQNEAQ (reference sequence). Germline trimming cut 4 bases from V and 3 bases from J; bases unmatched to any gene: 7. CDR3 coding DNA: TGTGCCAGCAGCTCCCCAGGGGGTCAGACAGATACGCAGTATTTT. Protein: CASSSPGGQTDTQYF.

J is TRBJ2-3 and V is TRBV5-6; 12 bases fit TRBD2. The CDR3 consists of 15 residues. The germline V gene encodes CDR1 SGHDT and CDR2 YYEEEE. V was pared by 4 bases and J by 3 bases, with 3 bases of the junction left unmatched. The CDR3 reads CASSSGLAGTDTQYF. The CDR3, as DNA: TGTGCCAGCAGCAGCGGACTAGCGGGGACAGATACGCAGTATTTT.

Only a few counts were recorded for this clone. The chain has TRBV7-9 and TRBJ1-1; 7 bases agree with TRBD1. Losses at the gene ends were 5 bases for V and 1 base for J; bases not matched to a gene: 4. The CDR3 consists of 14 residues. Germline-derived CDR1 and CDR2 are SEHNR and FQNEAQ (reference sequence). The CDR3 sequence: CASSQGQRNTEAFF. Here the CDR3 DNA reads TGTGCCAGCAGCCAGGGACAGAGGAACACTGAAGCTTTCTTT.

The gene calls are TRBV14 and TRBJ2-1; D is ambiguous. The CDR3 length is 13 residues. Germline V gene data show CDR1 as SGHDN and CDR2 as FVKESK. Trimming pared 4 bases from V and 8 bases from J, leaving 12 bases between. The CDR3 region has the DNA TGTGCCAGCAGCCTCCCCGGGTTACATGAGCAGTTCTTC. Translation gives CASSLPGLHEQFF.

The chain couples TRBV28 to TRBJ1-4; D not resolved. V lost 4 bases and J lost 5, with 8 bases in between. The germline gives CDR1 MDHEN, CDR2 SYDVKM. The CDR3 has 13 residues. The DNA for the CDR3 is TGTGCCAGCAGTTCCTATTTAAATGAAAAACTGTTTTTT. Amino acid sequence: CASSSYLNEKLFF. The whole variable domain, remainder taken from reference TRBV28 and TRBJ1-4, is DVKVTQSSRYLVKRTGEKVFLECVQDMDHENMFWYRQDPGLGLRLIYFSYDVKMKEKGDIPEGYSVSREKKERFSLILESASTNQTSMYLCASSSYLNEKLFFGSGTQLSVL.

The J gene is TRBJ1-5, the V gene TRBV27; D is perhaps TRBD1 (6 bases). The CDR3 has 16 residues. The V gene's germline CDR1 is MNHEY and CDR2 SMNVEV (reference sequence). Between the trimmed V and J ends, which lost 0 bases and 2 bases, there was a span of 11 bases. The CDR3 bases are TGTGCCAGCAGTTTATCCCCAGGGGCAGGCAATCAGCCCCAGCATTTT. Translating gives CASSLSPGAGNQPQHF.

The chain combines TRBV4-1 with TRBJ2-7, with 10 bases matching TRBD1. The CDR3 contains 17 residues. Unmatched junction bases numbered 13, after V lost 4 bases and J lost 4 bases. Germline lookup yields CDR1 MGHRA and CDR2 YSYEKL. CDR3 DNA: TGCGCCAGCAGCCCAGGACAGGGGGGAAGAAGGGGATACGAGCAGTACTTC. This encodes CASSPGQGGRRGYEQYF.

This chain connects TRBV30 to TRBJ2-1, with D unresolved. Between the trimmed V and J ends, which lost 2 bases and 7 bases, there was a span of 6 bases. Germline lookup yields CDR1 GTSNPN and CDR2 SVGIG (reference sequence). The CDR3 is made up of 11 amino acids. The CDR3 is CAWSTRNEQFF. The CDR3 DNA reads as TGTGCCTGGAGTACGCGGAATGAGCAGTTCTTC.

V gene TRBV4-2 combines with J gene TRBJ2-1; 11 positions match TRBD2. Germline V gene sequence: CDR1 LGHNA, CDR2 YNFKEQ. CDR3 length equals 18 residues. V trimming: 0 bases; J trimming: 2 bases; junction bases outside the gene matches: 6. Written as DNA, the CDR3 is TGTGCCAGCAGCCAAGAGATTAGCGGGAGGGTACCCTACAATGAGCAGTTCTTC. As protein: CASSQEISGRVPYNEQFF.